This T cell receptor (beta chain) came from a study of memory CD4+ T cells and cytomegalovirus serostatus. Single viable CD3+CD4+CD8-CD45RO+ cells were sorted as the memory CD4+ T cells. The CDR3 sequence is 14 residues long. Germline assignment: CDR1 SGHVS and CDR2 FNYEAQ. V lost 5 bases to trimming and J lost 9 bases; unmatched junction nucleotides: 9. The table came from immunoSEQ multiplex PCR; TCRdb's copy has only in-frame clones and leaves some out. The sample shows 45,000 to 60,000 clones, around 80% of them seen only once. The receptor comes from an adult in good health and CMV-seronegative. The sample taken for sequencing was memory CD4+ T cells from blood. This chain uses TRBV7-6 with TRBJ2-5; 10 bases align to TRBD2. The CDR3 region has the DNA TGTGCCAGCAGCCCGCTAGCGGGAGCGGTGTCCCAGTACTTC. This sequence encodes CASSPLAGAVSQYF.